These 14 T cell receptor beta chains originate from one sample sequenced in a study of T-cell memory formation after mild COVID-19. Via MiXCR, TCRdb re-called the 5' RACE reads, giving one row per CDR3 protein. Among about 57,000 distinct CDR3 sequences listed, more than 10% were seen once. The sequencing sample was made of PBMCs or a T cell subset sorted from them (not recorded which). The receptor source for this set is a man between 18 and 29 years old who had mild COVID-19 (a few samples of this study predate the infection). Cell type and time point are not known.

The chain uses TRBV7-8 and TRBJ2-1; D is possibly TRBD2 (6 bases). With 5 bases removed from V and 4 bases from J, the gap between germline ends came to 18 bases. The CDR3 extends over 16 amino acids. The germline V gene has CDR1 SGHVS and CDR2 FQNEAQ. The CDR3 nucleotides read TGTGCCAGCAGCCACGGCCGGGACTTTTTATACAATGAGCAGTTCTTC. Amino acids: CASSHGRDFLYNEQFF.

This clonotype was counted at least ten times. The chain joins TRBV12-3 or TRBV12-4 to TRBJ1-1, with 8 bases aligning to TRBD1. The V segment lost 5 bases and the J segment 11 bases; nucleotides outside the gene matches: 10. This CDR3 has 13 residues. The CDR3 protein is CASSTGQGKGAFF. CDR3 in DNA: TGTGCCAGCAGTACCGGACAGGGTAAAGGGGCTTTCTTT.

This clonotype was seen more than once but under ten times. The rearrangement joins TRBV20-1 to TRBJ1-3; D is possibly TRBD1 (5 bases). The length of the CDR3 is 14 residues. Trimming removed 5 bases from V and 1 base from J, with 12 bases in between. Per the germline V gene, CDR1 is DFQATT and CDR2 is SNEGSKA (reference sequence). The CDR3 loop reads CSAFGGNSGNTIYF. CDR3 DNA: TGCAGTGCTTTCGGGGGGAATTCTGGAAACACCATATATTTT.

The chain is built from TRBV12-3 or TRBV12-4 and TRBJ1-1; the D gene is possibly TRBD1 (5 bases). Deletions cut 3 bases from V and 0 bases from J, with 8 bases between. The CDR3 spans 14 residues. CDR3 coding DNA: TGTGCCAGCAGTTTCCAGGGAATGAACACTGAAGCTTTCTTT. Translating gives CASSFQGMNTEAFF.

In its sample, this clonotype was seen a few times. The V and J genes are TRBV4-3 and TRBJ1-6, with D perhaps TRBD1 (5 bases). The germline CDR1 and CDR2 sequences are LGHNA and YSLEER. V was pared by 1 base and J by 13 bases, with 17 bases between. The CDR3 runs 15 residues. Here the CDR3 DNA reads TGCGCCAGCAGCCAAGCTTCGACGGGGGTAACCCCCCTCCACTTT. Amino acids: CASSQASTGVTPLHF.

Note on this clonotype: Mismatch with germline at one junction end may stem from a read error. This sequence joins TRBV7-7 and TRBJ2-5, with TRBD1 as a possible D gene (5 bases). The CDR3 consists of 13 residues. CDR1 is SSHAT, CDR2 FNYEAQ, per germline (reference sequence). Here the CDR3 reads CASSIGHLETQYF. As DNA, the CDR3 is TGTGCTAGCAGCATAGGACATCTAGAGACCCAGTACTTC.

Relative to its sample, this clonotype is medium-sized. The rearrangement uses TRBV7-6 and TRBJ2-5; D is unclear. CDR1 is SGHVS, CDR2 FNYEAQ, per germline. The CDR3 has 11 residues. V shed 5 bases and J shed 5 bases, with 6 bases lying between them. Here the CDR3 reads CASSPGETQYF. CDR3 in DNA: TGTGCCAGCAGCCCTGGGGAGACCCAGTACTTC.

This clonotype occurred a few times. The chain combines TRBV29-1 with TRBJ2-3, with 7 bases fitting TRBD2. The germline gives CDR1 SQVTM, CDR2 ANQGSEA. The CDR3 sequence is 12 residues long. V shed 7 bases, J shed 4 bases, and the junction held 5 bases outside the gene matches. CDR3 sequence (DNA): TGCAGCGGACGGGGGGAGGCAGATACGCAGTATTTT. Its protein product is CSGRGEADTQYF.

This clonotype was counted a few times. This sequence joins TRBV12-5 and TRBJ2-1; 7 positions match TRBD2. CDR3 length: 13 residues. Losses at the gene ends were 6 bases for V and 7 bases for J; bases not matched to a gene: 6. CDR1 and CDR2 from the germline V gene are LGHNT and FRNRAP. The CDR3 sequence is CASGRGSMNEQFF. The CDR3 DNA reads TGTGCTAGTGGGCGGGGGTCTATGAATGAGCAGTTCTTC.

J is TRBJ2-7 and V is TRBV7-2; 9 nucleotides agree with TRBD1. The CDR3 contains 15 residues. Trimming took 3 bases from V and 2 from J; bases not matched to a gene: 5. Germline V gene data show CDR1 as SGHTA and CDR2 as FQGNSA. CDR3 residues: CASSLQTGGAYEQYV. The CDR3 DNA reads TGTGCCAGCAGCTTGCAAACAGGGGGCGCCTACGAGCAGTACGTC.

CDR3 sequence reads: CASSFRTSGFGTQYF. As DNA, the CDR3 is TGTGCCAGCAGCTTCCGGACTAGCGGGTTCGGTACGCAGTATTTT. This chain links TRBV7-2 with TRBJ2-3; TRBD2 aligns across 11 bases. The CDR3 has 15 residues. Germline CDR1 and CDR2: SGHTA and FQGNSA. J was trimmed by 8 bases and V by 3 bases; bases with no gene match: 7.

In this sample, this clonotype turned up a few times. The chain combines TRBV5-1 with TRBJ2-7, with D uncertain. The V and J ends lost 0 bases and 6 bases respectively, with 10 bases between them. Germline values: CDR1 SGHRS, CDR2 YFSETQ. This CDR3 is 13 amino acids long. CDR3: CASSLAGSSEQYV. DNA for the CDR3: TGCGCCAGCAGCTTGGCTGGATCGTCCGAGCAGTACGTC.

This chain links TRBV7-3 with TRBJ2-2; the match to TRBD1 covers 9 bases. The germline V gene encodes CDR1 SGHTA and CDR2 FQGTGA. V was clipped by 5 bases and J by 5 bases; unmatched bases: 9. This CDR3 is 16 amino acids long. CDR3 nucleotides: TGTGCCAGCAGCCGCATGGTTGGGACAGGGACCGGGGAGCTGTTTTTT. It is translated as CASSRMVGTGTGELFF.

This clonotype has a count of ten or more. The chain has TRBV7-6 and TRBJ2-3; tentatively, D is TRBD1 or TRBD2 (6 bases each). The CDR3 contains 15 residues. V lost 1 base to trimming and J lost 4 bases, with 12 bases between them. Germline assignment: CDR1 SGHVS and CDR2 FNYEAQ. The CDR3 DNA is TGTGCCAGCAGCTTAGACAGGGACTTTCCAGATACGCAGTATTTT. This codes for CASSLDRDFPDTQYF.